These 9 T cell receptor beta chains came from one sample sequenced in a study of Ad26.COV2.S vaccination and SARS-CoV-2 variants. Assay used: immunoSEQ multiplex PCR; TCRdb lists only in-frame clones, some missing. The table has over 450,000 clones, 80% to 90% seen once; the top ten hold 1.5% to 2%. Treatment noted: roughly 20 received Ad26.COV2.S at low or high dose, single or two shots; roughly 5 received placebo; per-sample allocation not given. Sampling took place 63 days after the first vaccine or placebo injection. The sample consisted of peripheral blood, taken in a trial of Ad26.COV2.S vaccine versus placebo. These receptors all stem from a person between 18 and 65 years old who received the Ad26.COV2.S COVID-19 vaccine or a placebo.

This clone was observed once. V and J are TRBV4-3 and TRBJ1-2; D is unclear. This CDR3 region has 14 residues. Trimming took off 1 base at V and 0 bases at J, with 6 bases between the two ends. Germline CDR1 reads LGHNA; CDR2 reads YSLEER. The CDR3 DNA is TGCGCCAGCAGCCAAGGGTTGGCTAACTATGGCTACACCTTC. Translating it yields CASSQGLANYGYTF.

The V gene is TRBV24-1, the J gene TRBJ1-1; D gene ambiguous. Trimming stripped 1 base from V and 3 bases from J, with 5 bases between. This CDR3 region has 13 residues. Germline-derived CDR1 and CDR2 are KGHDR and SFDVKD. CDR3 sequence: CATSDFSYTEAFF. DNA for the CDR3: TGTGCCACCAGTGATTTCTCTTACACTGAAGCTTTCTTT.

The chain couples TRBV19 to TRBJ1-3; D perhaps matches TRBD1 (5 bases). V dropped 1 base and J dropped 0 bases, with 10 bases sitting between them. Germline V gene data show CDR1 as LNHDA and CDR2 as SQIVND (reference sequence). The CDR3 spans 16 residues. DNA for the CDR3: TGTGCCAGTAGTATAGCGGGACGGAGCTCTGGAAACACCATATATTTT. Amino acids: CASSIAGRSSGNTIYF.

This clone was detected a few times. Other DNA sequences from this sample encode an identical CDR3 as well. The chain joins TRBV7-9 to TRBJ2-1; tentatively, D is TRBD2 (5 bases). The CDR3 has 12 residues. Germline V gene lookup returns CDR1 SEHNR and CDR2 FQNEAQ (reference sequence). V was cut by 5 bases and J by 6 bases, with 8 bases left in between. The CDR3 region has the DNA TGTGCCAGCAGCAGCGAGGGCAATGAGCAGTTCTTC. It codes for CASSSEGNEQFF.

The chain combines TRBV7-9 with TRBJ1-1, with D possibly matching TRBD1 (5 bases). V was shortened by 8 bases and J by 0 bases, with 13 bases between the two germline ends. Germline V lookup: CDR1 SEHNR, CDR2 FQNEAQ (reference sequence). The CDR3 covers 14 residues. CDR3: CASGASRLNTEAFF. DNA of the CDR3: TGTGCCAGCGGGGCCAGCAGATTGAACACTGAAGCTTTCTTT.

The rearrangement uses TRBV9 and TRBJ1-1; the D is unclear. V dropped 3 bases and J dropped 6 bases, with 9 bases sitting between them. Germline CDR1 SGDLS, CDR2 YYNGEE. The length of the CDR3 is 12 residues. CDR3 amino acids: CASSAPGSEAFF. The DNA for the CDR3 is TGTGCCAGCAGCGCCCCGGGATCTGAAGCTTTCTTT.

This chain uses TRBV5-5 with TRBJ2-3, with 10 bases aligning to TRBD2. This CDR3 spans 18 amino acids. The germline CDR1 and CDR2 sequences are SGHKS and YYEKEE (reference sequence). The V segment lost 4 bases and the J segment 3 bases; nucleotides outside the gene matches: 14. CDR3 protein: CASSLTKRGGLFTDTQYF. The CDR3 nucleotides read TGTGCCAGCAGCCTGACTAAGCGGGGGGGCCTTTTTACAGATACGCAGTATTTT.

The chain has TRBV27 and TRBJ2-2; TRBD1 aligns across 9 bases. The ends lost 7 bases at V and 5 bases at J; junction bases unmatched: 11. Germline CDR1 and CDR2: MNHEY and SMNVEV (reference sequence). The CDR3 totals 16 residues. The CDR3 DNA sequence: TGTGCCAGCACAGAACAGGGGGCCATGGGGACCGGGGAGCTGTTTTTT. Its translation is CASTEQGAMGTGELFF.

The CDR3 bases are TGCGCCAGCAGCCGCTACAGGGGAATGGGTAATTCACCCCTCCACTTT. This codes for CASSRYRGMGNSPLHF. This chain links TRBV4-3 with TRBJ1-6; TRBD1 matches at 7 bases. Germline CDR1 is LGHNA and CDR2 is YSLEER. This CDR3 has 16 amino acids. J lost 6 bases, V lost 4 bases, and 9 bases had no gene match.